In this sample, the clone carrying this TCR beta chain turned up many times. This entry belongs to a study of blood T cells in healthy people across ages. This CDR3 comprises 17 residues. V dropped 3 bases and J dropped 3; count of bases not matched to a gene: 8. Germline lookup yields CDR1 SGHVS and CDR2 FNYEAQ. Primers used in a second PCR of roughly 7 to 12 cycles were a sample-barcoded 5' primer and a J-beta primer mix. TCRdb processed the 5' RACE reads anew with MiXCR; each CDR3 protein has one entry. The profile shows roughly 1.7 million distinct CDR3 sequences, about 35% of them singletons. This sequence originates from a woman in her 30s in good health. The chain couples TRBV7-6 to TRBJ2-1; 10 positions match TRBD2. The source material was blood. CDR3 in DNA: TGTGCCAGCAGCTTTCTTCTTAGCGGGGGGAACTACAATGAGCAGTTCTTC. Protein product: CASSFLLSGGNYNEQFF.